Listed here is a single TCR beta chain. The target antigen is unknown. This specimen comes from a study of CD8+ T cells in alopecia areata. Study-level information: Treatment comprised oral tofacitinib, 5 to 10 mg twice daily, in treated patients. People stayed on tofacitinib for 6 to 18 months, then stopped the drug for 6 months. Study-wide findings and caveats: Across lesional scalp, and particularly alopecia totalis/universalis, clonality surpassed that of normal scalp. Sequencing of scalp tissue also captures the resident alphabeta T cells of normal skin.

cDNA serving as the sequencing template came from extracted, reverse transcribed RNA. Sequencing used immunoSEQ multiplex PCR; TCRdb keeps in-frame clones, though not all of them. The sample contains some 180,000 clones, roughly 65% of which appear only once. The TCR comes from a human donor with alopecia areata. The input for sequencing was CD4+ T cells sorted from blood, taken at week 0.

CDR3 sequence (DNA): TGTGCCAGCAGCTCCCAGGAGGGCATTCAGTACTTC. It encodes CASSSQEGIQYF. The chain has TRBV7-9 and TRBJ2-4, with D perhaps matching TRBD2 (6 bases). Germline V gene lookup returns CDR1 SEHNR and CDR2 FQNEAQ (reference sequence). Between the trimmed V and J ends, which lost 4 bases and 9 bases, there was a span of 10 bases. This CDR3 has 12 amino acids. Full variable domain (remainder filled in from reference TRBV7-9 and TRBJ2-4): DTGVSQNPRHKITKRGQNVTFRCDPISEHNRLYWYRQTLGQGPEFLTYFQNEAQLEKSRLLSDRFSAERPKGSFSTLEIQRTEQGDSAMYLCASSSQEGIQYFGAGTRLSVL.